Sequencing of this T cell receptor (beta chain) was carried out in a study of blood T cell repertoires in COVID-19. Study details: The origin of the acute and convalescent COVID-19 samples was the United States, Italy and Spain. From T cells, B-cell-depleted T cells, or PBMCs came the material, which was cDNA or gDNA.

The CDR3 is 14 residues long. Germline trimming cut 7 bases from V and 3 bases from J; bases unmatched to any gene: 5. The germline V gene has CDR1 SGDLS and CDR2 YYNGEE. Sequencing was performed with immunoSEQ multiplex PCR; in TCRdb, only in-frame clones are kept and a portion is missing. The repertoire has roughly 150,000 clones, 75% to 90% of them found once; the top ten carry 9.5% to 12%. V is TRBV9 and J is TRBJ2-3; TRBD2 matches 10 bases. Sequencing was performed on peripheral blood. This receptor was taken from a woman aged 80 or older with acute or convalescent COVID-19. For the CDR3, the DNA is TGTGCCAGCCAACCGGGACTAGCGACAGATACGCAGTATTTT. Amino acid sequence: CASQPGLATDTQYF.